This T cell receptor (beta chain) was sequenced for a study of cytomegalovirus exposure and HLA in healthy donors. Overall study results and limits: A later analysis showed TCR association rates differing by HLA locus, peaking at DRB1 and lowest at HLA-C. Specificity for CMV antigens was confirmed in vitro for a few of the CMV-associated chains.

With respect to this clone: Its target is unknown.

The CDR3 runs to 15 residues. V dropped 5 bases and J dropped 2; count of bases not matched to a gene: 6. Germline V gene lookup returns CDR1 LNHDA and CDR2 SQIVND (reference sequence). The PCR employed 60 Vbeta primers together with 13 Jbeta primers. Authors' data handling: A later analysis counted about 80 million unique TCR beta chains, about 11 million shared. The data were produced by immunoSEQ multiplex PCR, yet TCRdb's version contains in-frame clones alone and is incomplete. The DNA was the basis for D and trimming; V, J and clone size are from that table. The table records about 150,000 clones, less than 80% of them present only once.

This receptor was identified in a man in his thirties or forties in good health and CMV-seronegative. V and J are TRBV19 and TRBJ1-5, with 7 positions matching TRBD1. Material for sequencing was PBMCs. This chain's CDR3 is CASSQTTGGNQPQHF. The DNA for the CDR3 is TGTGCCAGTAGTCAAACTACAGGGGGCAATCAGCCCCAGCATTTT. The whole variable domain, filled in from reference TRBV19 and TRBJ1-5, reads DGGITQSPKYLFRKEGQNVTLSCEQNLNHDAMYWYRQDPGQGLRLIYYSQIVNDFQKGDIAEGYSVSREKKESFPLTVTSAQKNPTAFYLCASSQTTGGNQPQHFGDGTRLSIL.